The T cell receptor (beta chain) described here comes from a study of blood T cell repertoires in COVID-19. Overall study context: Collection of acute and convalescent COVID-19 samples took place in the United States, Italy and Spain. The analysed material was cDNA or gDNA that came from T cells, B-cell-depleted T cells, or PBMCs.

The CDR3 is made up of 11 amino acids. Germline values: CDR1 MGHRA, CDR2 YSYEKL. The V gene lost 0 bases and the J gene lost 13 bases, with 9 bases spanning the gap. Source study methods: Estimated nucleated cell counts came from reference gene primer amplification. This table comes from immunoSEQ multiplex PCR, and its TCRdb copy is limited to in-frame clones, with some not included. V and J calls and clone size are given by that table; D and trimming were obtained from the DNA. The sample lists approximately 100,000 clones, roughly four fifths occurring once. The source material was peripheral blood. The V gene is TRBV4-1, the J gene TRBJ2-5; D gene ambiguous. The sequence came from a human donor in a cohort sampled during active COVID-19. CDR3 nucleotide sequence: TGCGCCAGCAGCCAAGAAGAGGCAACGTACTTC. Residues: CASSQEEATYF.